The clone carrying this T cell receptor (beta chain) was detected only once. The data originate from a study of blood T cell repertoires in COVID-19. At the level of the study: The study drew acute and convalescent COVID-19 samples from the United States, Italy and Spain. The cDNA or gDNA used as material had been derived from T cells, B-cell-depleted T cells, or PBMCs.

This CDR3 is built from 12 residues. Trimming removed 3 bases from V and 8 bases from J, with 10 bases in between. CDR1 is LGHDT, CDR2 YNNKEL, per germline (reference sequence). Per the authors' pipeline: Estimates of nucleated cell counts were drawn from the amplification of reference gene primers. Method: immunoSEQ multiplex PCR; TCRdb's copy keeps in-frame clones and lacks some. That table gives V, J and clone size, and the DNA gave D and trimming. This table has about 61,000 clones, over 80% appearing once. This receptor was taken from a man aged 65-85 years with acute or convalescent COVID-19. Sequenced sample: peripheral blood. This sequence joins TRBV3-1 (or the pseudogene TRBV3-2) and TRBJ1-2; weak D call: TRBD1 (5 bases). The CDR3 region is CASSHLGQGYTF. CDR3 DNA sequence: TGTGCCAGCAGCCACCTTGGACAAGGCTACACCTTC.